One TCR beta chain is described in this entry. This clonotype was seen repeatedly, ten times or more. Its specific antigen is unknown. No base quality information exists; no much larger clone differs at one position. For this chain, trimming is 7 bases at the V end and 7 bases at the J end, and the number of junction bases without a gene match is 4. The CDR3 measures 11 amino acids from cysteine to phenylalanine. Kept here is only the CDR3 DNA, which spans 33 bases and is read in frame from base 1. Sequences SQVTM (CDR1) and ANQGSEA (CDR2) are obtained from the germline V gene. The sequencer listed for this sample is Illumina NovaSeq 6000. Using 5'RACE with constant-segment primers, TCRalpha and TCRbeta cDNA libraries were constructed, with sample barcodes and unique molecular identifiers added in the process. Trizol reagent was used to extract RNA from every sample. Libraries were amplified in two PCR steps, with a second sample barcode and Illumina TruSeq adapters added in the second step. Sequencing of the libraries was done on an Illumina NovaSeq, producing 2 x 150 bp paired-end reads. Concerning the study's data processing: Demultiplexing of reads and collapsing into UMI-guided consensus sequences were performed with migec v1.2.7. Using mixcr v2.1.11, UMI consensuses were aligned to TRA and TRB V and J templates and then assembled into clonotypes. A clonotype was counted as expanded or contracted only when both edgeR and NoisET called the clonotype significant, with the noise models trained on biological replicates. For edgeR calls, the cutoffs were a false discovery rate-adjusted p below 0.01 and a log2 fold-change threshold of 1. As an exploratory analysis of dynamics, max-normalized trajectories of the 1000 most abundant clonotypes were examined by PCA with hierarchical clustering. Separately sequenced CD4+ and CD8+ repertoires were used to assign the CD4 or CD8 phenotype of responding clones. In-frame beta chains were kept once TCRdb had trimmed the public reads at Q25 with fastp and called clones with MiXCR. A single entry per CDR3 protein holds the most common genes and DNA from its merged rows. The V and J calls, along with clone size, are taken from TCRdb and not from the paper's own processing. This sample holds about 13,000 distinct CDR3 sequences; about a sixth were observed only once. Roughly 50% of the sample is held by the ten biggest clonotypes.

These data originate in a study of T-cell memory formation after mild COVID-19 (dated by TCRdb to the early 2020s). Concerning the study at large: Most TCR sequence clusters were specific to one of the two donors. T-cell clones expanding and contracting after mild COVID-19 in a couple of donors were tracked by longitudinal TCRalpha and TCRbeta repertoire sequencing. The cohort comprised two young, previously healthy adult volunteers, one female and one male.

PBMCs were isolated by Ficoll-Paque density gradient centrifugation. Beyond this particular receptor, the publication reports: SARS-CoV-2 specificity of the second-wave clones peaking on day 37 was not confirmed. Some responding clones were found in pre-infection memory, which suggests that pre-existing cross-reactive memory T cells took part in the SARS-CoV-2 response. The study covered only a couple of mild cases, and larger cohorts including severe cases with pre-infection samples were considered necessary. Contracting CD4+ clones turned up mainly in the CM and EM memory subsets, whereas EMRA was where CD8+ clones were enriched. From day 15 to 85, contracting clones showed balanced CD4/CD8 phenotypes, whereas a second wave of clones that expanded from day 15 to 37 leaned towards CD4+.

This receptor was taken from a man younger than 35 who had mild COVID-19 (a few samples of this study predate the infection). The sample titles of this study are shuffled in the database, so cell type and time point are left out; the donor was told from shared clones. Sequenced input: PBMCs or a T cell subset sorted from them (not recorded which). The chain is assembled from TRBV29-1 and TRBJ2-3; a stretch of 8 junction bases matches TRBD1. The DNA sequence is given as TGCAGCGGCGGGACAGGCTATACGCAGTATTTT. Translated, it reads CSGGTGYTQYF.